These T cell receptor beta chains were read from a single sample in a study of control samples from healthy donors and cancer patients. The repertoire was sequenced with immunoSEQ multiplex PCR; TCRdb's copy has only in-frame clones and lacks some. The table records roughly 120,000 clones, roughly 92% of them present only once. The sequencing sample was made of blood. The origin of the receptors is a woman aged 18-29 years in good health. The CDR3 runs from the conserved cysteine through the conserved F or W. Fields, in order: J gene, D gene, V gene, clone size, CDR3 protein, CDR3 DNA. A D gene is named only where the DNA matches it firmly. The size field is filled for only some rows; it gives once, few, many or a size class.

TRBJ1-1 | . | TRBV24-1 | . | CAAGTNTEAFF | TGTGCCGCCGGGACGAACACTGAAGCTTTCTTT
TRBJ2-7 | . | TRBV7-9 | once | CASSPYPTYEQYF | TGTGCCAGCAGCCCGTATCCAACCTACGAGCAGTACTTC
TRBJ2-5 | . | TRBV9 | once | CASSVGGFSQETQYF | TGTGCCAGCAGCGTAGGAGGTTTTAGCCAAGAGACCCAGTACTTC
TRBJ2-5 | . | TRBV3-1/TRBV3-2 | . | CASSQGASVDPEGTQYF | TGTGCCAGCAGCCAAGGTGCATCAGTGGACCCCGAGGGGACCCAGTACTTC
TRBJ2-1 | TRBD2 | TRBV4-2 | once | CASSQELAGVRGEQFF | TGTGCCAGCAGCCAAGAGCTAGCGGGAGTCCGTGGTGAGCAGTTCTTC
TRBJ2-3 | . | TRBV5-8 | . | CASSLGGGAVRTDTQYF | TGTGCCAGCAGCTTGGGAGGAGGGGCGGTGAGAACAGATACGCAGTATTTT
TRBJ2-2 | . | TRBV2 | . | CASSIRTTGELFF | TGTGCCAGCAGTATTAGGACCACCGGGGAGCTGTTTTTT
TRBJ2-1 | . | TRBV6-4 | . | CASSDSRGGHNEQFF | TGTGCCAGCAGTGACTCGAGGGGGGGGCACAATGAGCAGTTCTTC
TRBJ1-1 | . | TRBV5-5 | . | CASSSDLGQWNTEAFF | TGTGCCAGCAGCTCGGACCTAGGACAATGGAACACTGAAGCTTTCTTT
TRBJ1-2 | TRBD1 | TRBV9 | . | CASSVGRQGLYGYTF | TGTGCCAGCAGCGTAGGTCGACAGGGACTCTATGGCTACACCTTC
TRBJ2-4 | TRBD2 | TRBV7-8 | . | CASSSGTSGDLPSKNIQYF | TGTGCCAGCAGCTCAGGGACTAGCGGGGACCTCCCTTCCAAAAACATTCAGTACTTC
TRBJ1-3 | . | TRBV5-1 | . | CASSVGSSGNTIYF | TGCGCCAGCAGCGTGGGTAGCTCTGGAAACACCATATATTTT
TRBJ1-5 | . | TRBV28 | . | CASTGSERRYSNQPQHF | TGTGCCAGCACAGGTTCGGAGCGTCGGTATAGCAATCAGCCCCAGCATTTT
TRBJ2-3 | . | TRBV27 | once | CASSLIGSTDTQYF | TGTGCCAGCAGTTTAATTGGGAGCACAGATACGCAGTATTTT
TRBJ2-1 | TRBD2 | TRBV4-3 | . | CASSQLLAGGDDEQFF | TGCGCCAGCAGCCAACTTCTAGCGGGAGGAGATGATGAGCAGTTCTTC
TRBJ1-2 | . | TRBV9 | . | CASSVEAGGGYYGYTF | TGTGCCAGCAGCGTAGAGGCGGGAGGAGGATACTATGGCTACACCTTC
TRBJ2-7 | . | TRBV7-2 | once | CASSLFSGPYEQYF | TGTGCCAGCAGCTTATTCTCAGGCCCCTACGAGCAGTACTTC
TRBJ1-1 | TRBD1 | TRBV20-1 | . | CSASGDRGGTEAFF | TGCAGTGCTAGTGGTGACAGGGGGGGAACTGAAGCTTTCTTT
TRBJ1-1 | . | TRBV28 | . | CASRARVSTEAFF | TGTGCCAGCCGGGCCAGGGTCAGCACTGAAGCTTTCTTT
TRBJ2-1 | TRBD2 | TRBV5-5 | . | CASSLSPGGPYNEQFF | TGTGCCAGCAGCTTGTCCCCGGGAGGGCCCTACAATGAGCAGTTCTTC
TRBJ2-3 | TRBD1 | TRBV28 | . | CASSLWARGRVSTDTQYF | TGTGCCAGCAGTTTATGGGCCAGGGGGCGCGTGAGCACAGATACGCAGTATTTT
TRBJ1-4 | . | TRBV28 | . | CASSFAGSTNEKLFF | TGTGCCAGCAGCTTTGCAGGGAGCACTAATGAAAAACTGTTTTTT
TRBJ2-1 | . | TRBV6-2/TRBV6-3 | . | CASSYQSYEQFF | TGTGCCAGCAGTTACCAGAGTTATGAGCAGTTCTTC
TRBJ1-6 | . | TRBV29-1 | . | CSVEVSGTYNSPLHF | TGCAGCGTTGAAGTGTCGGGAACATATAATTCACCCCTCCACTTT
TRBJ1-1 | . | TRBV18 | . | CASSPSTNTEAFF | TGTGCCAGCTCACCCTCGACGAACACTGAAGCTTTCTTT
TRBJ2-7 | TRBD1 | TRBV28 | . | CASSFPRTGAYYEQYF | TGTGCCAGCAGTTTTCCCCGGACAGGGGCCTACTACGAGCAGTACTTC
TRBJ2-7 | . | TRBV4-3 | . | CASSQASSYEQYF | TGCGCCAGCAGCCAGGCTAGCTCCTACGAGCAGTACTTC
TRBJ1-2 | . | TRBV19 | . | CASSRSTGSVVYGYTF | TGTGCCAGTAGTAGATCGACAGGTTCGGTCGTCTATGGCTACACCTTC
TRBJ2-3 | . | TRBV7-9 | . | CASSAWRGGHTQYF | TGTGCCAGCTCAGCATGGAGGGGGGGCCATACGCAGTATTTT
TRBJ2-2 | TRBD2 | TRBV4-2 | . | CASSLKAGGPGELFF | TGTGCCAGCAGCCTAAAGGCGGGAGGGCCCGGGGAGCTGTTTTTT
TRBJ2-1 | TRBD2 | TRBV4-3 | . | CASSEGLARNEQFF | TGCGCCAGCAGCGAGGGACTAGCGAGGAATGAGCAGTTCTTC